One sample yielded the 18 T cell receptor beta chains listed below, sequenced in a study of blood T cells in healthy people across ages. Sample-barcoded 5' priming and a J-beta primer mix drove a second PCR of about 6 to 11 cycles. TCRdb itself ran the 5' RACE reads through MiXCR, one entry per CDR3 protein. Here the sample spans 1.5 million to 2 million distinct CDR3 sequences, under 30% being singletons. What was sequenced was blood. These receptors originate from a woman younger than 45 in good health.

In its sample, this clonotype was seen a few times. The V gene is TRBV18, the J gene TRBJ1-2, with TRBD1 matching over 7 bases. Germline V gene sequence: CDR1 KGHSH, CDR2 LQKENI. The CDR3 is made up of 17 amino acids. V dropped 2 bases and J dropped 0; count of bases not matched to a gene: 9. CDR3 region: CASSPATGGTANYGYTF. CDR3 nucleotide sequence: TGTGCCAGCTCACCAGCAACAGGAGGGACAGCTAACTATGGCTACACCTTC.

The sample holds many counts of this clonotype. The chain joins TRBV5-1 to TRBJ2-7; the match to TRBD1 covers 8 bases. Trimming cost V 2 bases and J 3 bases; bases outside gene matches: 13. Germline-derived CDR1 and CDR2 are SGHRS and YFSETQ. CDR3 length equals 17 residues. CDR3 in amino acids: CASSLASSQGAVYEQYF. DNA of the CDR3: TGCGCCAGCAGCTTAGCGAGCTCTCAGGGGGCCGTCTACGAGCAGTACTTC.

This clonotype has ten or more counts. The chain couples TRBV11-2 to TRBJ1-6; D ambiguous. V lost 0 bases and J 0 bases, leaving 6 bases between the germline ends. This CDR3 region has 16 residues. The germline CDR1 and CDR2 sequences are SGHAT and FQNNGV. CDR3: CASSLDPSSYNSPLHF. CDR3 sequence (DNA): TGTGCCAGCAGCTTAGACCCGAGCTCCTATAATTCACCCCTCCACTTT. Full variable domain (outside the CDR3, taken from reference TRBV11-2 and TRBJ1-6): EAGVAQSPRYKIIEKRQSVAFWCNPISGHATLYWYQQILGQGPKLLIQFQNNGVVDDSQLPKDRFSAERLKGVDSTLKIQPAKLEDSAVYLCASSLDPSSYNSPLHFGNGTRLTVT.

The chain uses TRBV20-1 and TRBJ2-1; 8 bases agree with TRBD2. The CDR3 totals 13 residues. CDR1 is DFQATT and CDR2 is SNEGSKA in the germline V gene (reference sequence). Germline trimming cut 1 base from V and 6 bases from J; bases unmatched to any gene: 2. Written as DNA, the CDR3 is TGCAGTGCTAGAGTGGCGGGGGGCAATGAGCAGTTCTTC. Translating it yields CSARVAGGNEQFF.

In its sample, this clonotype was seen a few times. J is TRBJ2-7 and V is TRBV29-1; 7 nucleotides line up with TRBD1. The CDR3 has 13 amino acids. Germline CDR1 is SQVTM and CDR2 is ANQGSEA. Losses at the gene ends were 6 bases for V and 1 base for J; bases not matched to a gene: 6. This CDR3 is CSVGLDRSYEQYF. CDR3 sequence (DNA): TGCAGCGTCGGCCTGGACAGGTCCTACGAGCAGTACTTC.

The chain has TRBV5-1 and TRBJ2-3; D call uncertain. The CDR3 covers 13 residues. V was clipped by 3 bases and J by 5 bases, with 10 bases between them. CDR1 SGHRS and CDR2 YFSETQ come from the germline V gene. Written as DNA, the CDR3 is TGCGCCAGCAGCTCCCGACTTGGAGATACGCAGTATTTT. Its translation: CASSSRLGDTQYF.

This clonotype has just a few counts. The chain joins TRBV4-1 to TRBJ2-7; possible D gene TRBD2, 5 bases. The CDR3 runs 18 residues. Trimming pared 1 base from V and 4 bases from J, leaving 23 bases between. CDR1 and CDR2 from the germline V gene are MGHRA and YSYEKL. Here the CDR3 DNA reads TGCGCCAGCAGCCAAGGTGGGATTAGCGATAACGACCTATACGAGCAGTACTTC. Amino acids: CASSQGGISDNDLYEQYF.

In its sample, this clonotype was seen a few times. The rearrangement uses TRBV12-3 or TRBV12-4 and TRBJ2-7, with 10 positions matching TRBD2. There are 15 residues in the CDR3. After removal of 0 bases from V and 4 bases from J, the junction contained 3 bases not matched to a gene. The CDR3 sequence: CASSLAVTSGYEQYF. The CDR3 bases are TGTGCCAGCAGTTTAGCCGTGACTAGCGGGTACGAGCAGTACTTC.

This clonotype was seen ten or more times. This chain connects TRBV9 to TRBJ2-1; no firm D call. V was clipped by 0 bases and J by 0 bases, with 10 bases between them. Germline CDR1 reads SGDLS; CDR2 reads YYNGEE. This CDR3 is built from 16 residues. The CDR3 loop reads CASSVDHGSSYNEQFF. The CDR3 DNA reads as TGTGCCAGCAGCGTAGACCACGGCAGCTCCTACAATGAGCAGTTCTTC.

This clonotype was seen at least ten times. The chain combines TRBV7-9 with TRBJ2-7; 7 bases line up with TRBD2. The CDR3 totals 17 residues. Germline V gene sequence: CDR1 SEHNR, CDR2 FQNEAQ (reference sequence). Trimming removed 3 bases from V and 3 bases from J; junction bases left unmatched: 14. The CDR3 sequence: CASSFPPRGSEGYEQYF. DNA of the CDR3: TGTGCCAGCAGCTTCCCGCCGCGCGGGAGTGAGGGCTACGAGCAGTACTTC.

The chain employs TRBV19 and TRBJ2-4, with TRBD2 matching 7 bases. The DNA end lines up better with TRBJ2-7; the J call may be wrong. Germline assignment: CDR1 LNHDA and CDR2 SQIVND (reference sequence). CDR3 length equals 14 residues. The CDR3 bases are TGTGCCAGTAGTAGCGGGGGATTTACCTACGAGCAGTACTTC. Protein product: CASSSGGFTYEQYF.

The chain employs TRBV27 and TRBJ2-7, with D tentatively TRBD2 (5 bases). This CDR3 has 14 residues. Germline lookup yields CDR1 MNHEY and CDR2 SMNVEV (reference sequence). The V gene lost 7 bases and the J gene lost 1 base, with 14 bases spanning the gap. The CDR3, as DNA: TGTGCCAGCATTCCCAGCCGGGATTCCTACGAGCAGTACTTC. Protein: CASIPSRDSYEQYF.

V and J are TRBV7-9 and TRBJ2-7, with TRBD1 identical over 10 bases. The V gene's germline CDR1 is SEHNR and CDR2 FQNEAQ (reference sequence). V shed 2 bases and J 1 base; nucleotides not matched to a gene: 5. CDR3 length equals 16 residues. CDR3 amino acids: CASSLSAGQGSYEQYF. CDR3 bases: TGTGCCAGCAGCTTAAGCGCGGGACAGGGGTCCTACGAGCAGTACTTC.

The CDR3 loop reads CASSIVWPGRDGYTF. In DNA, the CDR3 is TGTGCCAGTAGTATAGTGTGGCCAGGGAGAGATGGCTACACCTTC. The rearrangement links TRBV19 to TRBJ1-2; TRBD1 might be the D (5 bases). This CDR3 has 15 residues. In germline, CDR1 is LNHDA, CDR2 SQIVND (reference sequence). Trimming left V 1 base short and J 6 bases short, with 15 bases between.

V usage is TRBV20-1 and J usage is TRBJ2-5, with 11 bases that match TRBD2. CDR1 and CDR2 (germline): DFQATT, SNEGSKA (reference sequence). The CDR3 runs to 15 residues. The J segment lost 11 bases and the V segment lost 5 bases, leaving 16 bases of the junction unmatched. The CDR3 here is CSALHSGRALGEQYF. CDR3 bases: TGCAGTGCTTTACATAGCGGGAGGGCCTTGGGGGAGCAGTACTTC.

There are many counts of this clonotype. The chain links TRBV12-3 or TRBV12-4 to TRBJ2-7; 12 bases map to TRBD2. With V trimmed by 5 bases and J by 6 bases, 5 bases remained unmatched. The CDR3 length is 14 residues. DNA of the CDR3: TGTGCCAGCAGTCTGCTAGCGGGAGGGCTCGAGCAGTACTTC. Its translation: CASSLLAGGLEQYF.

This chain connects TRBV20-1 to TRBJ2-5; 14 bases align to TRBD2. Judging by the DNA end, TRBJ2-7 fits better; the J call may be wrong. CDR3 length: 15 amino acids. CDR1 is DFQATT and CDR2 is SNEGSKA in the germline V gene (reference sequence). This CDR3 is CSARRLAGGTYEQYF. CDR3 bases: TGCAGTGCTAGGCGACTAGCGGGGGGGACCTACGAGCAGTACTTC.

The table lists this clonotype with a few counts. V usage is TRBV18 and J usage is TRBJ2-2, with D unclear. CDR1 and CDR2 from the germline V gene are KGHSH and LQKENI. Trimming stripped 1 base from V and 5 bases from J, with 5 bases between. The CDR3 spans 13 residues. The CDR3 loop reads CASSPLPTGELFF. The CDR3 bases are TGTGCCAGCTCACCACTCCCAACCGGGGAGCTGTTTTTT.